The 26 T cell receptor beta chains below come from one sample, sequenced in a study of cytomegalovirus exposure and HLA in healthy donors (dated by TCRdb to about 2017). The library was obtained by the immunoSEQ multiplex PCR assay. For the multiplex PCR, a mixture combining 60 forward primers for TCR Vbeta segments and 13 reverse primers for TCR Jbeta segments was used. The source is immuneACCESS, and TCRdb retained only in-frame sequences with V and J called. Part of the clones is not carried over; for the studies checked, unresolved V genes explain less than half of this, and the remainder is unexplained. This sample has approximately 100,000 clones in its table, and roughly 85% of those were observed once. Approximately 7.4% of the sample is taken by the ten largest. Sequencing was carried out using PBMCs. The receptors originated from a man in his forties in good health and CMV-seropositive.

The rearrangement uses TRBV14 and TRBJ1-1; a possible D gene is TRBD1 (5 bases). CDR1 and CDR2 (germline): SGHDN, FVKESK. The CDR3 covers 13 residues. V dropped 2 bases and J dropped 5 bases, with 9 bases sitting between them. The CDR3 is CASSQQGPTEAFF. The DNA for the CDR3 is TGTGCCAGCAGCCAACAGGGCCCGACTGAAGCTTTCTTT.

This clone was counted only a few times. Here the CDR3 DNA reads TGCGCCAGCAGCCAAGATATGGGCGGGAGAAGGGCCTACGAGCAGTACTTC. Its translation: CASSQDMGGRRAYEQYF. The chain combines TRBV4-1 with TRBJ2-7; 7 positions match TRBD2. CDR1 and CDR2 from the germline V gene are MGHRA and YSYEKL. The CDR3 has 17 amino acids. J gave up 2 bases and V 0 bases, and 10 bases lay outside the gene matches.

This clone was counted a single time. The chain joins TRBV12-5 to TRBJ1-5; 9 bases map to TRBD1. The CDR3 spans 14 residues. Germline values: CDR1 LGHNT, CDR2 FRNRAP. The junction had 2 bases not matched to a gene; V was cut back by 3 bases and J by 5 bases. CDR3 nucleotide sequence: TGTGCTAGTGGTTTCGGACAGGGGCATCAGCCCCAGCATTTT. Encoded protein: CASGFGQGHQPQHF. The entire variable domain, with the rest obtained from reference TRBV12-5 and TRBJ1-5, is as follows: DARVTQTPRHKVTEMGQEVTMRCQPILGHNTVFWYRQTMMQGLELLAYFRNRAPLDDSGMPKDRFSAEMPDATLATLKIQPSEPRDSAVYFCASGFGQGHQPQHFGDGTRLSIL.

This chain links TRBV9 with TRBJ1-1; 8 nucleotides align to TRBD1. Looked up from germline, CDR1 is SGDLS and CDR2 is YYNGEE. CDR3 length: 14 residues. Trimming took 3 bases from V and 4 from J; bases not matched to a gene: 5. For the CDR3, the DNA is TGTGCCAGCAGCGGCCAGGGGGCGGGCACTGAAGCTTTCTTT. Residues: CASSGQGAGTEAFF.

V usage is TRBV7-9 and J usage is TRBJ2-1; D is perhaps TRBD1 (5 bases). CDR1 is SEHNR, CDR2 FQNEAQ, per germline (reference sequence). There are 16 residues in the CDR3. Trimming removed 4 bases at V and 5 bases at J, with 18 bases between. CDR3 bases: TGTGCCAGCAGCTACCAAGGGGATGGGGCGGACAATGAGCAGTTCTTC. Translated, it gives CASSYQGDGADNEQFF.

This clone was recorded once. V and J are TRBV28 and TRBJ2-1, with 11 bases that match TRBD2. The V gene end was trimmed by 4 bases and the J gene end by 3 bases; junction bases not matched to a gene: 5. Germline V gene lookup returns CDR1 MDHEN and CDR2 SYDVKM. The CDR3 length is 16 residues. The CDR3 region has the DNA TGTGCCAGCAGTTCCTCCCTAGCGGGAGGCTACAATGAGCAGTTCTTC. Translated: CASSSSLAGGYNEQFF.

This clone was counted once. The chain uses TRBV7-8 and TRBJ2-1; 8 positions agree with TRBD2. V shed 1 base and J 10 bases; nucleotides not matched to a gene: 9. This CDR3 region has 15 residues. Germline-derived CDR1 and CDR2 are SGHVS and FQNEAQ. In DNA form, the CDR3 reads TGTGCCAGCAGCTTAGAAATGGCGGGAGGAAGGGAGCAGTTCTTC. This translates into CASSLEMAGGREQFF.

This chain links TRBV6-5 with TRBJ2-5, with TRBD1 matching 9 bases. TRBJ2-7 matches the DNA end more closely, so the J call is doubtful. This CDR3 is built from 14 residues. Germline V lookup: CDR1 MNHEY, CDR2 SVGAGI. The CDR3 nucleotides read TGTGCCAGCAGCCCCGGGACAGGGCGGGACGAGCAGTACTTC. Its translation: CASSPGTGRDEQYF.

J is TRBJ2-5 and V is TRBV7-2; 11 nucleotides match TRBD2. Germline CDR1 SGHTA, CDR2 FQGNSA. The CDR3 totals 15 residues. V was pared by 5 bases and J by 4 bases, with 6 bases of the junction left unmatched. CDR3 nucleotides: TGTGCCAGCAGCCCCGGGACTAGCGGTGTAGAGACCCAGTACTTC. Amino acids: CASSPGTSGVETQYF.

This clone has just one count. The DNA for the CDR3 is TGTGCCAGCACCACCGACCCCGGGGGGGGCCCCGAGCAGTACTTC. This translates into CASTTDPGGGPEQYF. This chain joins TRBV6-1 and TRBJ2-7; 8 bases are shared with TRBD2. Per germline, CDR1 MNHNS and CDR2 SASEGT. The CDR3 contains 15 residues. V gave up 7 bases and J gave up 6 bases; unmatched junction bases: 14.

This sequence joins TRBV6-5 and TRBJ2-2, with D hard to call. V was cut by 10 bases and J by 2 bases, with 14 bases left in between. Germline V gene lookup returns CDR1 MNHEY and CDR2 SVGAGI. This CDR3 spans 14 amino acids. The CDR3 DNA is TGTGCCACTCGGTATAGTCTCAACACCGGGGAGCTGTTTTTT. Translation: CATRYSLNTGELFF.

CDR3 sequence reads: CASSGGGGTNEQFF. The CDR3 DNA reads TGCGCCAGCAGTGGAGGGGGGGGCACAAATGAGCAGTTCTTC. V usage is TRBV10-1 and J usage is TRBJ2-1, with a weak D call TRBD2 (7 bases). This CDR3 is built from 14 residues. Germline values: CDR1 WNHNN, CDR2 SYGVQD (reference sequence). V lost 4 bases, J lost 7 bases, and 14 bases lay in between.

This chain joins TRBV28 and TRBJ2-5, with TRBD1 matching 7 bases. TRBJ2-7 matches the DNA end more closely, so the J call is doubtful. The CDR3 has 15 amino acids. Germline values: CDR1 MDHEN, CDR2 SYDVKM. CDR3 nucleotide sequence: TGTGCCAGCAGTTCCCGAAAACAGGGGTTATACGAGCAGTACTTC. It is translated as CASSSRKQGLYEQYF.

The chain combines TRBV2 with TRBJ2-5, with a possible D match to TRBD1 (7 bases). The V gene's germline CDR1 is SNHLY and CDR2 FYNNEI. The CDR3 has 15 amino acids. Trimming removed 8 bases from V and 5 bases from J, with 21 bases in between. CDR3 in amino acids: CASSAGTAIRETQYF. In DNA form, the CDR3 reads TGTGCCAGCTCTGCGGGGACAGCAATCAGGGAGACCCAGTACTTC.

Here the CDR3 reads CASSDWGLLPQHF. In nucleotides, the CDR3 is TGTGCCAGCAGTGATTGGGGACTTCTGCCCCAGCATTTT. The V and J genes are TRBV6-1 and TRBJ1-5; a weak D match, TRBD1 (5 bases). Germline lookup yields CDR1 MNHNS and CDR2 SASEGT. Deletions cut 3 bases from V and 9 bases from J, with 12 bases between. This CDR3 has 13 residues.

The chain carries TRBV7-9 and TRBJ2-2, with 7 bases that match TRBD2. With 7 bases clipped from V and 7 bases from J, the junction kept 12 bases outside the gene matches. The CDR3 contains 15 residues. Germline assignment: CDR1 SEHNR and CDR2 FQNEAQ (reference sequence). The CDR3 DNA sequence: TGTGCCAGCATCCCAAGTGGGAGGGCCCTCGGGGAGCTGTTTTTT. Encoded protein: CASIPSGRALGELFF.

The gene calls are TRBV5-8 and TRBJ2-1; no clear D. The CDR3 runs 12 residues. The ends were cut back, 4 bases at V and 8 bases at J, with 10 bases in the middle. The germline V gene encodes CDR1 SGHTS and CDR2 YDEGEE. CDR3 DNA: TGTGCCAGCAGCCTTGACAAATATGAGCAGTTCTTC. Its protein is CASSLDKYEQFF.

The chain links TRBV7-2 to TRBJ2-2; TRBD2 agrees at 8 bases. V shed 6 bases and J 8 bases; nucleotides not matched to a gene: 11. The V gene's germline CDR1 is SGHTA and CDR2 FQGNSA. This CDR3 comprises 15 residues. The CDR3 is CASRGVAGRRGELFF. The DNA for the CDR3 is TGTGCCAGCAGGGGTGTAGCGGGAAGGAGGGGGGAGCTGTTTTTT.

J is TRBJ2-3 and V is TRBV28; 10 nucleotides line up with TRBD2. This CDR3 is 16 amino acids long. The germline V gene encodes CDR1 MDHEN and CDR2 SYDVKM. V gave up 2 bases and J gave up 0 bases; unmatched junction bases: 2. CDR3 bases: TGTGCCAGCAGTTTAGGACTAGCGGCTAGCACAGATACGCAGTATTTT. This translates into CASSLGLAASTDTQYF.

This chain joins TRBV7-3 and TRBJ1-1; D uncertain. Per germline, CDR1 SGHTA and CDR2 FQGTGA. The CDR3 runs to 13 residues. Trimming shortened V by 0 bases and J by 5 bases, and 7 bases separated the two germline ends. CDR3 nucleotide sequence: TGTGCCAGCAGCTTAACTGGGGAGACTGAAGCTTTCTTT. Its protein product is CASSLTGETEAFF.

This clone was observed a few times. V gene TRBV19 combines with J gene TRBJ1-3; D call uncertain. Germline V CDR1 and CDR2: LNHDA, SQIVND (reference sequence). The CDR3 is 14 amino acids. Trimming removed 6 bases from V and 4 bases from J, with 13 bases in between. DNA of the CDR3: TGTGCCAGTAGCGTCCTAGGTTCCGGAAACACCATATATTTT. Translation gives CASSVLGSGNTIYF.

This clone was recorded only once. This CDR3 reads CASSLGGAFLPRSYNSPLHF. In DNA form, the CDR3 reads TGTGCCAGCAGCTTAGGGGGAGCCTTCCTTCCTCGATCCTATAATTCACCCCTCCACTTT. The genes are TRBV7-8 and TRBJ1-6; no definite D call. In germline, CDR1 is SGHVS, CDR2 FQNEAQ. The CDR3 runs to 20 residues. The V end was cut by 1 base, the J end by 1 base, with 20 bases between.

The chain couples TRBV5-1 to TRBJ2-1, with 7 bases aligning to TRBD2. After removal of 8 bases from V and 9 bases from J, the junction contained 5 bases not matched to a gene. The CDR3 consists of 11 residues. Looked up from germline, CDR1 is SGHRS and CDR2 is YFSETQ. The CDR3 here is CASGWEGEQFF. The CDR3 nucleotides read TGCGCCAGTGGCTGGGAGGGTGAGCAGTTCTTC.

This chain joins TRBV19 and TRBJ2-3; tentatively, D is TRBD2 (5 bases). Germline V gene lookup returns CDR1 LNHDA and CDR2 SQIVND (reference sequence). The length of the CDR3 is 14 residues. V was clipped by 3 bases and J by 4 bases, with 11 bases between them. The CDR3 protein is CASSMPGSSDTQYF. In DNA, the CDR3 is TGTGCCAGTAGTATGCCGGGAAGTTCAGATACGCAGTATTTT.

The rearrangement joins TRBV11-2 to TRBJ2-7; 7 positions match TRBD1. V was pared by 5 bases and J by 0 bases, with 7 bases of the junction left unmatched. Germline V gene data show CDR1 as SGHAT and CDR2 as FQNNGV. The CDR3 has 15 residues. The CDR3 DNA is TGTGCCAGCAGCGCGACAGGGTCTTCCTCCTACGAGCAGTACTTC. Translated: CASSATGSSSYEQYF.

The chain is built from TRBV27 and TRBJ2-7; TRBD1 matches 11 bases. Germline CDR1 and CDR2: MNHEY and SMNVEV (reference sequence). There are 15 residues in the CDR3. The junction had 8 bases not matched to a gene; V was cut back by 7 bases and J by 3 bases. DNA for the CDR3: TGTGCCAGCAAATCGGGGGGACAGGGGGGCTACGAGCAGTACTTC. Protein product: CASKSGGQGGYEQYF.